This T cell receptor (beta chain) is drawn from a study of blood T cell repertoires in COVID-19. As for the study in general: The United States, Italy and Spain supplied acute and convalescent COVID-19 samples. T cells, B-cell-depleted T cells, or PBMCs provided the cDNA or gDNA that served as material.

Repertoires were generated with immunoSEQ multiplex PCR, while TCRdb's copy carries only in-frame clones and drops some. The table shows fewer than 350,000 clones, with 87% occurring only once. Participant-reported clinical history was the basis for cohort assignment. Two negative PCRs, clearance, or symptom resolution were required of recovered Cohort 3 donors. This CDR3 is 15 amino acids long. The germline CDR1 and CDR2 sequences are LGHNA and YNFKEQ. V was pared by 0 bases and J by 3 bases, with 12 bases between. The receptor was isolated from a woman aged 40-49 years who had recovered from COVID-19. This rearrangement joins TRBV4-2 to TRBJ2-7; TRBD2 might be the D (6 bases). Sequenced material: PBMCs or T cells enriched from blood (not recorded which). CDR3 coding DNA: TGTGCCAGCAGCCAAGATAGCCTAGCGAGCTACGAGCAGTACTTC. It specifies CASSQDSLASYEQYF.